What follows describes a single T cell receptor beta chain. This sample was included in a study of blood T cell repertoires in COVID-19. As for the study in general: There were acute and convalescent COVID-19 samples, and they came from the United States, Italy and Spain.

Clones were read by immunoSEQ multiplex PCR, and TCRdb kept only the in-frame ones, dropping some. The table includes roughly 100,000 clones, roughly 87% detected once. The specimen sequenced was peripheral blood. This TCR came from a human donor in a cohort sampled during active COVID-19.

The CDR3 here is CASSNYRGQGEQYF. CDR3 sequence (DNA): TGTGCCAGCAGTAACTACAGGGGGCAAGGCGAGCAGTACTTC. The rearrangement links TRBV27 to TRBJ2-7; 9 nucleotides line up with TRBD1. Germline V CDR1 and CDR2: MNHEY, SMNVEV (reference sequence). V gave up 5 bases and J gave up 6 bases; unmatched junction bases: 8. This CDR3 has 14 residues.